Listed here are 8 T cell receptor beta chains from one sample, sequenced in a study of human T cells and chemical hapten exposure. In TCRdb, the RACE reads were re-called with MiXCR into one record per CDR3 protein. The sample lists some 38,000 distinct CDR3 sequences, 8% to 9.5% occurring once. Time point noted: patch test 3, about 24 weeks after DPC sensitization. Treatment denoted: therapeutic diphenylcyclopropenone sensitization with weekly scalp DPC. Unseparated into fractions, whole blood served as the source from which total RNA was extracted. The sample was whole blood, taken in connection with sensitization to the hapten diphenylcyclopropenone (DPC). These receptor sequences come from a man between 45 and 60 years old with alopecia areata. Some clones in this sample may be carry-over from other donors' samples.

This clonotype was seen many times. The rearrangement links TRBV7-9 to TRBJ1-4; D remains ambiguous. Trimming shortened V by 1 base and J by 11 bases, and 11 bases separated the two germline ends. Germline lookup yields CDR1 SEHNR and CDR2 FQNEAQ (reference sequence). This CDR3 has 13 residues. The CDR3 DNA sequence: TGTGCCAGCAGCTTAGGAGGAGAGGAGAAACTGTTTTTT. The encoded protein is CASSLGGEEKLFF.

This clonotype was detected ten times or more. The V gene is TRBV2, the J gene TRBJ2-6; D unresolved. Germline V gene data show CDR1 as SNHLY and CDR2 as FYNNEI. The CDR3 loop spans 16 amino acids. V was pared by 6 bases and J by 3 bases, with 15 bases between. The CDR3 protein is CASRETGLFGANVLTF. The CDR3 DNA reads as TGTGCCAGCAGGGAGACTGGGCTCTTTGGGGCCAACGTCCTGACTTTC.

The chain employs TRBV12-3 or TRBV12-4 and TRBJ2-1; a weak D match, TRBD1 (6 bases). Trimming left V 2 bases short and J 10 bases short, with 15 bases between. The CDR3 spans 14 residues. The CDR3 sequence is CASSLRQGNAEQFF. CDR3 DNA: TGTGCCAGCAGTTTACGGCAGGGGAACGCGGAGCAGTTCTTC.

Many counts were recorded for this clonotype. In nucleotides, the CDR3 is TGTGCCAGCAGTACACTAGCGGGAGGACTTACGCAGTATTTT. Residues: CASSTLAGGLTQYF. This chain joins TRBV5-8 and TRBJ2-3; 12 bases are shared with TRBD2. The CDR3 consists of 14 residues. From germline, CDR1 is SGHTS and CDR2 YDEGEE. V lost 5 bases to trimming and J lost 8 bases; unmatched junction nucleotides: 6.

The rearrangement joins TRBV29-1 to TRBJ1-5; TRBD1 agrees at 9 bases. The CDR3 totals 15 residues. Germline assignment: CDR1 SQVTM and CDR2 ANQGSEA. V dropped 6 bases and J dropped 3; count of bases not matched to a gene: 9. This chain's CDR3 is CSVLAGTGPNQPQHF. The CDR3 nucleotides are TGCAGCGTCCTGGCTGGGACAGGGCCCAATCAGCCCCAGCATTTT.

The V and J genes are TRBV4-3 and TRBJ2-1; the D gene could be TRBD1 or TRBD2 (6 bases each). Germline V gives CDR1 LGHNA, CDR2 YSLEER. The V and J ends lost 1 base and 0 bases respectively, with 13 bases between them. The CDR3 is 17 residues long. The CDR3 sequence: CASSQVGGQSSYNEQFF. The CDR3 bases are TGCGCCAGCAGCCAAGTTGGGGGGCAGAGCTCCTACAATGAGCAGTTCTTC.

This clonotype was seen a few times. The CDR3 DNA follows: TGTGCCAGCAGTTTCGGAGGGGTCATCTCCTACGAGCAGTACTTC. Translated, it gives CASSFGGVISYEQYF. The rearrangement uses TRBV28 and TRBJ2-7; possible D gene TRBD2, 6 bases. Germline V gene lookup returns CDR1 MDHEN and CDR2 SYDVKM. The ends were cut back, 3 bases at V and 0 bases at J, with 12 bases in the middle. CDR3 length: 15 amino acids.

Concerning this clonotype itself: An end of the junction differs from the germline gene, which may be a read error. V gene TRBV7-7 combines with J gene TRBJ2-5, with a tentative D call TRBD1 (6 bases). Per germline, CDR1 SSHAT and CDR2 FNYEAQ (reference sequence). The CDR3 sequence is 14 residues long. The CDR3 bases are TGTGCTAGCAGCTTAGGGACAACTCAAGAGACCCAGTACTTC. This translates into CASSLGTTQETQYF.